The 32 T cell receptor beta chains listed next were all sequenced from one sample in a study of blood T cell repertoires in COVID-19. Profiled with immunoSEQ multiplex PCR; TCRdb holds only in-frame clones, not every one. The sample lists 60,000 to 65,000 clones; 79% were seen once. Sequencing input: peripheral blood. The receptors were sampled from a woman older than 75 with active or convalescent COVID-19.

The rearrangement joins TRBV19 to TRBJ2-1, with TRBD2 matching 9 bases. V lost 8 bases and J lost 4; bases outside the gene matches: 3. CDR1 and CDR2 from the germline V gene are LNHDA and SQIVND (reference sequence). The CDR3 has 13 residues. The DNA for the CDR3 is TGTGCCAGTGTGACTAGCGGATACAATGAGCAGTTCTTC. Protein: CASVTSGYNEQFF.

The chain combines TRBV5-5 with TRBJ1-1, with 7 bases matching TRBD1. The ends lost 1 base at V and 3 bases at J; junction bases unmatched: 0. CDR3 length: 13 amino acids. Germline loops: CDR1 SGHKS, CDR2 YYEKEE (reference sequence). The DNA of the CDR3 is TGTGCCAGCAGCTTGACAGGGGACACTGAAGCTTTCTTT. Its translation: CASSLTGDTEAFF.

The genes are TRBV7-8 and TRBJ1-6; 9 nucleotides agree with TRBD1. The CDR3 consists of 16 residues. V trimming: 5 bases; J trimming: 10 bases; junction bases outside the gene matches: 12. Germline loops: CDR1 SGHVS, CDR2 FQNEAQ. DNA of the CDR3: TGTGCCAGCAGCATAGAGCTGGACAGGGGATACTCACCCCTCCACTTT. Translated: CASSIELDRGYSPLHF.

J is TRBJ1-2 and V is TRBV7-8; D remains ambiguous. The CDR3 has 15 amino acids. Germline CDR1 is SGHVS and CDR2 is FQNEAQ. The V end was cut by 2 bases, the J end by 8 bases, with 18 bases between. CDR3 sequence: CASSLRSGSRDGYTF. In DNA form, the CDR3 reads TGTGCCAGCAGCTTACGCAGCGGTTCCCGTGACGGCTACACCTTC.

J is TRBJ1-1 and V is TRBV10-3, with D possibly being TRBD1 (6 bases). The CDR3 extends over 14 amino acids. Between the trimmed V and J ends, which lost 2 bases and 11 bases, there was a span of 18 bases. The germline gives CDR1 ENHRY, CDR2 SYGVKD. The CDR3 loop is CAISEDRSTFEAFF. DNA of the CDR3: TGTGCCATCAGTGAGGACAGGTCAACGTTTGAGGCTTTCTTT.

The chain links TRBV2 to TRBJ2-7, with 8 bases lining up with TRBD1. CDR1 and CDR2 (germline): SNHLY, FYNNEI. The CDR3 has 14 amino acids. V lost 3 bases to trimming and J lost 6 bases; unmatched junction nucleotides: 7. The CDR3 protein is CASSDSAGGGEQYF. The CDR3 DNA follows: TGTGCCAGCAGTGACTCTGCAGGGGGCGGCGAGCAGTACTTC. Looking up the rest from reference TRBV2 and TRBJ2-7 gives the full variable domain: EPEVTQTPSHQVTQMGQEVILRCVPISNHLYFYWYRQILGQKVEFLVSFYNNEISEKSEIFDDQFSVERPDGSNFTLKIRSTKLEDSAMYFCASSDSAGGGEQYFGPGTRLTVT.

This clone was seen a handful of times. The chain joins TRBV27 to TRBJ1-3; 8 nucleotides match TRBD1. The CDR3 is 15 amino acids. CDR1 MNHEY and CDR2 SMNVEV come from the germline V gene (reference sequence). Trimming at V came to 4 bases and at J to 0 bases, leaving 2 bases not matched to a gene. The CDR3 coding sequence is TGTGCCAGCAGTTCACAGGGGGTCTCTGGAAACACCATATATTTT. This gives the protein CASSSQGVSGNTIYF.

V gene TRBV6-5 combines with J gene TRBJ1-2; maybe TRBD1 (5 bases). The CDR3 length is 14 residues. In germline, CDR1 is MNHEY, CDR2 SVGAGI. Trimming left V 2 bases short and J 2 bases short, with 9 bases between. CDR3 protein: CASSYTQENYGYTF. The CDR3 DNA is TGTGCCAGCAGTTACACACAGGAGAACTATGGCTACACCTTC.

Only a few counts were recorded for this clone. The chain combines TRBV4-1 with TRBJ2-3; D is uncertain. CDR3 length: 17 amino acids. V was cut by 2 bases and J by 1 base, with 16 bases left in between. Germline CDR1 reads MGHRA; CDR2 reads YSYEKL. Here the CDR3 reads CASSQLDRSPRTDTQYF. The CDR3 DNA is TGCGCCAGCAGCCAACTAGACCGATCCCCCCGCACAGATACGCAGTATTTT.

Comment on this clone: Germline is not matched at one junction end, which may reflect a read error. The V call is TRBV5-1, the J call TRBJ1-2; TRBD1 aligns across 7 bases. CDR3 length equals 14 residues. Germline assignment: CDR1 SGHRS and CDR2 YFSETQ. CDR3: CASRLDRSNYGYTF. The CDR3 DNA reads TGCGCCAGCAGGTTGGACAGGTCGAACTATGGCTACACCTTC.

As DNA, the CDR3 is TGTGCCAGCGGACAGGGGGCCGACAATGAGCAGTTCTTC. Protein sequence: CASGQGADNEQFF. The chain is built from TRBV11-3 and TRBJ2-1; 11 bases fit TRBD1. The ends lost 8 bases at V and 5 bases at J; junction bases unmatched: 2. Germline V gene lookup returns CDR1 SGHNT and CDR2 YENEEA. The CDR3 is 13 amino acids.

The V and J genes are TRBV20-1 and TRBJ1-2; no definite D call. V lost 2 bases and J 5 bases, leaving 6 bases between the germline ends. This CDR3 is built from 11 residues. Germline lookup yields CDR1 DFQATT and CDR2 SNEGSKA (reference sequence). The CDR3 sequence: CSARMTYGYTF. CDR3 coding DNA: TGCAGTGCTAGAATGACATATGGCTACACCTTC.

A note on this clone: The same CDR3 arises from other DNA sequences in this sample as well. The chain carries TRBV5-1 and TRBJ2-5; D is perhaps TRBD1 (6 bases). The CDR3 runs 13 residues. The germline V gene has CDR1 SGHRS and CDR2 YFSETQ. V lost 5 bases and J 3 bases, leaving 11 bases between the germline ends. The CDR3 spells CASSVSGEETQYF. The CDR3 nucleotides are TGCGCCAGCAGTGTGTCAGGGGAAGAGACCCAGTACTTC.

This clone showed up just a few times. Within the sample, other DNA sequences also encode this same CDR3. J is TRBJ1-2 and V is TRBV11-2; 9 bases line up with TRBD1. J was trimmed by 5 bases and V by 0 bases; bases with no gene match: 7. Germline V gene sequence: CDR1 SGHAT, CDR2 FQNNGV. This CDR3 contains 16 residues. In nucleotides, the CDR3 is TGTGCCAGCAGCTTAGATGCGGGGACAGGGCCTTATGGCTACACCTTC. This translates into CASSLDAGTGPYGYTF.

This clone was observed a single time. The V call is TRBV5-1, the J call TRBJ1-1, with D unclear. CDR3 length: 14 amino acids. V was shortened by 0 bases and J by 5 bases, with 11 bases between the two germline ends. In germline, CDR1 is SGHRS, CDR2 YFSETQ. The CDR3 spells CASSLEDTGTEAFF. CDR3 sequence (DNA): TGCGCCAGCAGCTTGGAGGATACGGGAACTGAAGCTTTCTTT.

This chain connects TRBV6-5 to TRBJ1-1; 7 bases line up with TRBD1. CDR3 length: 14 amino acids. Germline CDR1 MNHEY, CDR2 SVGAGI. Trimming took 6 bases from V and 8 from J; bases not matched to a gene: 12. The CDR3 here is CASRNDRAEKEAFF. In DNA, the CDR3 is TGTGCCAGCAGGAACGACAGGGCGGAAAAAGAAGCTTTCTTT.

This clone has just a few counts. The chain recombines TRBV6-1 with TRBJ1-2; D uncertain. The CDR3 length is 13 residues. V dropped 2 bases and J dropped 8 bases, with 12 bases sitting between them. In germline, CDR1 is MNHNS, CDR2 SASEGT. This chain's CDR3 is CASSESRSTGYTF. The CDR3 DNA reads TGTGCCAGCAGTGAATCCAGGTCTACAGGCTACACCTTC.

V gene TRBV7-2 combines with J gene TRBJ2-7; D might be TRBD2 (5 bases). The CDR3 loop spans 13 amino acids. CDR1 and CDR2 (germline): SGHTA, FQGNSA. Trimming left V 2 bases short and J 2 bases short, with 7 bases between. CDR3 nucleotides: TGTGCCAGCAGCTTACAGACTACCTACGAGCAGTACTTC. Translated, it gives CASSLQTTYEQYF. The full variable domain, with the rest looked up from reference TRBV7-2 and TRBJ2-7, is GAGVSQSPSNKVTEKGKDVELRCDPISGHTALYWYRQSLGQGLEFLIYFQGNSAPDKSGLPSDRFSAERTGGSVSTLTIQRTQQEDSAVYLCASSLQTTYEQYFGPGTRLTVT.

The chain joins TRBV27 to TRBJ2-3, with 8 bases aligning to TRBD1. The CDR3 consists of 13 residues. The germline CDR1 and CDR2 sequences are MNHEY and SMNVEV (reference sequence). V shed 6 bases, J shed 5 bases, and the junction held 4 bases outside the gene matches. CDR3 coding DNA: TGTGCCAGCAGGCAGGGGGCGGTAGATACGCAGTATTTT. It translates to CASRQGAVDTQYF.

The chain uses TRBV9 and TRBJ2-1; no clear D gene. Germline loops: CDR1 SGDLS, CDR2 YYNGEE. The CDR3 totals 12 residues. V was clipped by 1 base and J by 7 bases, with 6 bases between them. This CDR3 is CASSVLENEQFF. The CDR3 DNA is TGTGCCAGCAGCGTACTCGAGAATGAGCAGTTCTTC.

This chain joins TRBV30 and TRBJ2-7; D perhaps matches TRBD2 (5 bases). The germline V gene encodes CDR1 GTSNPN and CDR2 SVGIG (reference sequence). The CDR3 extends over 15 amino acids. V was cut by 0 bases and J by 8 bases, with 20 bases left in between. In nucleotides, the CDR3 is TGTGCCTGGAGTGTCGAGGGCAGGTCAATAGGCAAGCAGTACTTC. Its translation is CAWSVEGRSIGKQYF.

The CDR3 nucleotides are TGTGCCAGCAGGTCCCAACTCGACAGGGAGGCTTTCTTT. Translation gives CASRSQLDREAFF. The chain carries TRBV6-5 and TRBJ1-1; TRBD1 aligns across 7 bases. CDR3 length: 13 amino acids. V was pared by 6 bases and J by 11 bases, with 12 bases of the junction left unmatched. CDR1 is MNHEY, CDR2 SVGAGI, per germline.

In nucleotides, the CDR3 is TGTGCCAGCACCGGTGGACAGACATATACGGCCCAGCATTTT. Its translation is CASTGGQTYTAQHF. The chain has TRBV16 and TRBJ1-5; D is possibly TRBD1 (6 bases). Per the germline V gene, CDR1 is KGHSY and CDR2 is FQNENV. This CDR3 is 14 amino acids long. V was cut by 7 bases and J by 11 bases, with 21 bases left in between.

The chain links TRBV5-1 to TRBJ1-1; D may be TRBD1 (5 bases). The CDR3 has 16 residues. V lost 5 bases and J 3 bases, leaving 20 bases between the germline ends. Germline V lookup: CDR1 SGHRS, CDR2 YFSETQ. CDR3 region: CASSYMPGLLDTEAFF. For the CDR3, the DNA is TGCGCCAGCAGTTATATGCCGGGACTACTAGACACTGAAGCTTTCTTT.

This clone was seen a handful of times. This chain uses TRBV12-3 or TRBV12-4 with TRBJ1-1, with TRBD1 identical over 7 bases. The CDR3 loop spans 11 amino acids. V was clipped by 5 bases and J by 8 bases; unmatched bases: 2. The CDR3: CASSRGPEAFF. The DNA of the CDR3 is TGTGCCAGCAGTAGGGGGCCCGAAGCTTTCTTT.

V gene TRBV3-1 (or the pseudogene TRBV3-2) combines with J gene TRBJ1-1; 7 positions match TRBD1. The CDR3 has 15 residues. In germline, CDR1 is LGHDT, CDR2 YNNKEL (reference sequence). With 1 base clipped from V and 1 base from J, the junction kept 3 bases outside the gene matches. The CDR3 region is CASSQGNRGNTEAFF. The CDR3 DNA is TGTGCCAGCAGCCAAGGGAACAGGGGGAACACTGAAGCTTTCTTT.

Here the CDR3 reads CASSLGLSTDTQYF. The CDR3 region has the DNA TGTGCCAGCAGCTTGGGCCTAAGCACAGATACGCAGTATTTT. The chain couples TRBV5-6 to TRBJ2-3, with D unclear. The germline gives CDR1 SGHDT, CDR2 YYEEEE. V was cut by 0 bases and J by 0 bases, with 5 bases left in between. This CDR3 is built from 14 residues.

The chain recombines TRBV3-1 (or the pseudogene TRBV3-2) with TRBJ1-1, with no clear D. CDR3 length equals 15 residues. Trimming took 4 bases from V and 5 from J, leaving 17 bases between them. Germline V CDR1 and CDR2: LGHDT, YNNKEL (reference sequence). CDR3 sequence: CASSPLTTGETEAFF. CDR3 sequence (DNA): TGTGCCAGCAGCCCCTTAACAACCGGGGAAACTGAAGCTTTCTTT.

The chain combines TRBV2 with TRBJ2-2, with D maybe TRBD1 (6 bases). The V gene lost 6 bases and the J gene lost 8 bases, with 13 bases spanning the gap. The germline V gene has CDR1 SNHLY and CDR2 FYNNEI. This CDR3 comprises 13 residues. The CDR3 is CASSQGWPGELFF. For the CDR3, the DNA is TGTGCCAGCAGCCAGGGGTGGCCGGGGGAGCTGTTTTTT.

The CDR3 reads CASSYSRVNEQFF. The CDR3 bases are TGTGCCAGCAGTTACTCGAGGGTCAATGAGCAGTTCTTC. J is TRBJ2-1 and V is TRBV6-5, with a weak D call TRBD2 (5 bases). The CDR3 runs 13 residues. Trimming stripped 0 bases from V and 6 bases from J, with 6 bases between. Germline loops: CDR1 MNHEY, CDR2 SVGAGI.

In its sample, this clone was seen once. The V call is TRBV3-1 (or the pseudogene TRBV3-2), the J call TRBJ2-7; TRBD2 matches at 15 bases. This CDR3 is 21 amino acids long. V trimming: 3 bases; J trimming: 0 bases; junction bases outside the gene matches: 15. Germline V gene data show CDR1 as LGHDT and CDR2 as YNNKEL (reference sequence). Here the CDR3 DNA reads TGTGCCAGCAGCCACACACCTGGGACTAGCGGGGGGCCGGTCTACTCCTACGAGCAGTACTTC. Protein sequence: CASSHTPGTSGGPVYSYEQYF.

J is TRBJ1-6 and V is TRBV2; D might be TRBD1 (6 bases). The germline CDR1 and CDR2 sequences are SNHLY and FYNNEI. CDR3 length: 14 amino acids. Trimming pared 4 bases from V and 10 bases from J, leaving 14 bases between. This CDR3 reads CASSGDRIESPLHF. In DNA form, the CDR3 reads TGTGCCAGCAGTGGCGACAGGATTGAATCACCCCTCCACTTT.